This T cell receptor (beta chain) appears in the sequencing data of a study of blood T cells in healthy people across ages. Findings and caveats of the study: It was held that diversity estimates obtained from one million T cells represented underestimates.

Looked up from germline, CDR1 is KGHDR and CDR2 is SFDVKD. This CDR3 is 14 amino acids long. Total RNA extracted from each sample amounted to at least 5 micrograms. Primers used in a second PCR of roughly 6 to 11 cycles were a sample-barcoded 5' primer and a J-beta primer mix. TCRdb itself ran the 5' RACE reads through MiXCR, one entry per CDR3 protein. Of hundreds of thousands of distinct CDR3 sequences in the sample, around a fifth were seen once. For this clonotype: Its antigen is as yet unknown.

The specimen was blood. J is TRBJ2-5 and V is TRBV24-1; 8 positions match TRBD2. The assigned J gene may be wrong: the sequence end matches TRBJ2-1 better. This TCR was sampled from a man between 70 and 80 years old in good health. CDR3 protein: CATSVRGRYNEQFF. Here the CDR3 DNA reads TGTGCCACCAGTGTACGCGGGAGGTACAATGAGCAGTTCTTC.